This T cell receptor (beta chain) was identified in a study of T cells in Graves' hyperthyroidism and ophthalmopathy. Overall study: Initial diagnosis, before any treatment, was when peripheral blood was collected.

In germline, CDR1 is DFQATT, CDR2 SNEGSKA (reference sequence). This CDR3 has 13 residues. The V gene lost 3 bases and the J gene lost 2 bases, with 10 bases spanning the gap. The hyperthyroidism was newly diagnosed and had lasted under 2 months; the patients were aged 18 to 65. There were TCR beta CDR3 regions amplified from RNA transcripts. The primer set for the first-round RT-PCR of the TCR CDR3 was HTBI. TCRdb reprocessed the multiplex PCR reads with MiXCR, giving one entry per CDR3 protein. The sample includes around 690,000 distinct CDR3 sequences, 15% to 20% seen only once; the top ten take roughly 15%.

This sequence was found in a man aged 50 or older with Graves' hyperthyroidism. This chain uses TRBV20-1 with TRBJ2-5; D perhaps matches TRBD2 (5 bases). The material sequenced was blood. The CDR3 nucleotides read TGCAGTGCTAGTTCCGGGGATCAAGAGACCCAGTACTTC. It is translated as CSASSGDQETQYF.